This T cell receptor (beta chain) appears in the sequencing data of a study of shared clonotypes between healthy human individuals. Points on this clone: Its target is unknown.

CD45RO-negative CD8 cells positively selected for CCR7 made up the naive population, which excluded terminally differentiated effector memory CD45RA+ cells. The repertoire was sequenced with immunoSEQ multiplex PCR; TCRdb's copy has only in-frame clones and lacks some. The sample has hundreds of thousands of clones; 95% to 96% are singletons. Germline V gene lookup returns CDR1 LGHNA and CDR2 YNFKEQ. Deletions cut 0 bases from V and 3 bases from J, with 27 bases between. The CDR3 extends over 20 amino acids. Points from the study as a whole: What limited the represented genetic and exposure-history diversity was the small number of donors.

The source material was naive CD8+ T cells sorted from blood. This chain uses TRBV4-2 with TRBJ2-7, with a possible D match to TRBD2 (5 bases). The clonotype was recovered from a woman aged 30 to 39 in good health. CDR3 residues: CASSQEGVAPSHRGLYEQYF. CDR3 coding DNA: TGTGCCAGCAGCCAAGAGGGAGTAGCGCCTTCACATCGAGGTCTCTACGAGCAGTACTTC.